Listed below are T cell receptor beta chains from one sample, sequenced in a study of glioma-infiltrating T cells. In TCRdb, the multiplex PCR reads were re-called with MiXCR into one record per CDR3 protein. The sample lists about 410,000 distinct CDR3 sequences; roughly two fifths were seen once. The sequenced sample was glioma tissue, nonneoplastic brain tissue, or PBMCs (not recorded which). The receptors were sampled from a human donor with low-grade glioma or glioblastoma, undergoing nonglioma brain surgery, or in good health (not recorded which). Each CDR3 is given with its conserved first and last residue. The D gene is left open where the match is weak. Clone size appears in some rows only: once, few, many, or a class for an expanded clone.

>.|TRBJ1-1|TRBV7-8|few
TGTGCCAGCAGCTCATGGGCCCAAATAAACACTGAAGCTTTCTTT
CASSSWAQINTEAFF
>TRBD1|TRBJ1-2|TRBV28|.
TGTGCCAGCAGTACGCTGGGACAGGGCAACAGACACTATGGCTACAACTTC
CASSTLGQGNRHYGYNF
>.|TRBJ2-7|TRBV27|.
TGTGCCAGCAGTTTATACGAGCGGTACTTC
CASSLYERYF
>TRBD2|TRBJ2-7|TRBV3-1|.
TGTGCCAGCAGCCCAGCGGGAGCGAAGTCCTACGAGCAGTACTTC
CASSPAGAKSYEQYF
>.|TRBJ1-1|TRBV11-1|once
TGTGCCAGCAGCTTAAAGGCTTCCCACACTGAAGCTTTCTTT
CASSLKASHTEAFF
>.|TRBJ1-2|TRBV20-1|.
TGCAGTGTTGCGGGATCCGGGGTCTATGGCTACACCTTC
CSVAGSGVYGYTF
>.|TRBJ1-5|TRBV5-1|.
TGCGCCAGCAGCTCTAAGAAAGACGGCAATCAGCCCCAGCATTTT
CASSSKKDGNQPQHF
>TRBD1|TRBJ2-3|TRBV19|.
TGTGCCAGTGGCTTACCAGGGGGCGGCGATACGCAGTATTTT
CASGLPGGGDTQYF
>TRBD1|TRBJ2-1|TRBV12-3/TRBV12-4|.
TGTGCCAGCAGAACATCCCGGGACAGGGCGGATGAGCAGTTCTTC
CASRTSRDRADEQFF
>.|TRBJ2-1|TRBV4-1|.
TGCGCCAGCAGCCAAGGAAGGAATGAGCAGTTCTTC
CASSQGRNEQFF